This TCR beta chain was captured in a study of blood T cell repertoires in COVID-19. At the level of the study: Researchers got acute and convalescent COVID-19 samples from the United States, Italy and Spain. From T cells, B-cell-depleted T cells, or PBMCs came the material, which was cDNA or gDNA.

The germline V gene encodes CDR1 SGHVS and CDR2 FNYEAQ. CDR3 size: 15 residues. Trimming at V came to 0 bases and at J to 8 bases, leaving 3 bases not matched to a gene. Per the original data handling: It was from reference gene primer amplification that nucleated cell counts were estimated. Assay used: immunoSEQ multiplex PCR; TCRdb lists only in-frame clones, some missing. V and J calls and clone size are those listed in that table; D and trimming were worked out from the DNA. The profile covers 200,000 to 300,000 clones, with 84% appearing a single time and around 9.1% taken by the ten largest. The TCR originated in a human donor in a cohort sampled during active COVID-19. V gene TRBV7-6 combines with J gene TRBJ2-2; TRBD2 matches at 10 bases. The sequencing input was peripheral blood. This CDR3 reads CASSLAAGGPGELFF. CDR3 in DNA: TGTGCCAGCAGCTTAGCAGCGGGGGGGCCTGGGGAGCTGTTTTTT.